This section outlines one T cell receptor beta chain sequence together with its context. Its antigen remains unidentified. TCRdb keeps only in-frame clones here, not all; method: immunoSEQ multiplex PCR. The sample carries over 800,000 clones, around 92% recorded once. Naive CD8 isolation took CD45RO-negative cells positively selected for CCR7 and excluded terminally differentiated effector memory CD45RA+ cells. J gave up 8 bases and V 1 base, and 6 bases lay outside the gene matches. The CDR3 is 15 amino acids. Germline values: CDR1 SGHVS, CDR2 FQNEAQ. The record originates from a study of shared clonotypes between healthy human individuals. Findings and limits, study-wide: Clonotypes that were shared across a few donors made up around 4.6% of naive CD4 clonotypes.

This chain connects TRBV7-8 to TRBJ1-4, with 8 bases lining up with TRBD1. Input material: naive CD8+ T cells sorted from blood. The clonotype was recovered from a man aged 30 to 39 in good health. The CDR3 bases are TGTGCCAGCAGCTTAGTAGCAGGGGGCCGGGAAAAACTGTTTTTT. It encodes CASSLVAGGREKLFF.